Reported below is one T cell receptor beta chain. Its cognate antigen has yet to be identified. Base qualities are not at hand, and no much larger clone is one base apart. Each donor gave one peripheral blood draw, about 110 mL on average, collected into heparinised tubes. Using a panel that included CD45RO, CCR7, CD25, CD127, CD95 and CD27, naive, central memory, regulatory and stem cell-like memory CD4+ T cells were sorted on a BD FACSAria II. A purity above 98% was achieved for all sorted populations. Right away, PBMCs were isolated by Lymphoprep density gradient centrifugation and were stained directly, with no culture step. So that batch effects would be minimized, each experiment stained and sorted samples in pairs, pairing one healthy donor with one patient. The source of the sample is a study of beta chain features in type 1 diabetes (dated 2018 in TCRdb). About the study as a whole: Mean age, gender distribution, total cell number and subset yield were not different between patients and healthy donors. A total of 85 million to 140 million sorted cells were examined across all samples, and the number of cells per subset was strongly correlated with RNA yield. In the study, recently diagnosed type 1 diabetes patients and matched healthy donors were compared on the TCRB repertoires of their sorted circulating CD4+ T cell subsets. Whereas all 28 donors provided naive and central memory subsets, regulatory and stem cell-like memory subsets were isolated from just 8 patients and roughly 8 healthy donors.

Study-level results and caveats: The naive, central memory and regulatory TCRB repertoires appeared to resemble one another more closely among patients than among healthy donors. At VDJ recombination sites, patients with type 1 diabetes made fewer insertions and deleted more nucleotides, a pattern implying thymic rearrangement abnormalities. Type 1 diabetes patients showed a moderate but significant shortening of TCRB CDR3 length in all four CD4+ subsets. Because small numbers of individuals were included in the HLA sub-analyses, any influence of HLA type on TCRB rearrangement was left unresolved. Sequencing cDNA rather than genomic DNA could over-represent highly expressing activated cells, although activation and CD3 levels did not differ between groups. Shorter templates might have been favored by PCR, but patient and control samples were amplified and corrected together, so both groups would have been affected equally by any skew.

The entire amount of isolated RNA was reverse transcribed using the High Capacity cDNA Reverse Transcription Kit, so the sequenced TCRB transcripts were expressed ones. Deep immunoSEQ sequencing was applied to naive, central memory and regulatory T cell samples, giving an average of roughly 3.5 million total reads per sample. Sorted cells were lysed in RLT buffer, and RNA was extracted using DNase-treated RNeasy Micro or Mini kits according to cell number. Each cell subset was processed on its own to prevent cross-contamination, while patient and healthy donor samples were processed together. TCRB sequences were amplified from cDNA with the immunoSEQ multiplex PCR, producing 87-bp fragments spanning the CDR3 region. The amplicons were sequenced using the Illumina HiSeq platform. The study's processing was this. Synthetic template baselines were used to correct PCR bias computationally, reads within Hamming distance 2 were collapsed together, and singletons that could not be merged were discarded. By aligning reads against IMGT, V, D and J genes, CDR3 length, and insertions or deletions at six rearrangement sites were assigned. Clonotype counts were normalized to sorted cell number within each subset before computing true diversity and Gini coefficients with the tcR R package. Repertoire sharing was quantified using the overlap coefficient calculated on TCRB nucleotide sequences. Out-of-frame TCRB sequences from naive cells were analyzed as a proxy for the pre-selection repertoire. The table was pulled from immuneACCESS by TCRdb, which kept in-frame rearrangements only. Such tables lose some clones; where checked, under half of the loss comes from unresolved V genes, and the rest has no known cause. V, J and clone size were drawn from that table, and D and trimming were deduced from the DNA. In this sample the table shows 350,000 or so clones, about 20% of which occur a single time. The ten largest make up about 0.044% of the sample.

Clipping removes 7 bases from V and 4 bases from J, with 2 as the unmatched junction base count. There are 13 amino acids in the CDR3, from cysteine to phenylalanine inclusive. The retained sequence is limited to the CDR3, 39 bases, with the frame set at the first base. Reading the germline V gene gives CDR1 SQVTM and CDR2 ANQGSEA. The sequenced sample consisted of naive CD4+ T cells from blood. The cell subset or site label corresponds to: true naive CD4+ T cells. The receptor was derived from a young woman in good health. The V and J segments used are TRBV29-1 and TRBJ2-5, and TRBD2 matches 14 of the central bases. The nucleotides are TGCAGCGCCGGACTAGCGGGAGGAGAGACCCAGTACTTC. The encoded protein is CSAGLAGGETQYF.